A selection of T cell receptor beta chains follows, all from one sample in a study of CD4 T cells in relation to SARS-CoV-2 and coronaviruses. The protocol was immunoSEQ multiplex PCR, while the TCRdb copy is restricted to in-frame clones and leaves out a portion. The sample holds around 11,000 clones, roughly 70% seen once. These receptors' targets are unknown. The sequenced sample consisted of CD4+ T cells from PBMCs, cultured in vitro. The receptor set was obtained from a human donor in good health. Each CDR3 is given with its conserved first and last residue. A D gene is named only where the DNA matches it firmly. Not all rows give a size; the values are once, few, many and, for expanded clones, a class.

v_gene	len	j_gene	abundance	d_gene	CDR3nt	CDR3aa
TRBV4-1	17	TRBJ2-3	.	TRBD2	TGCGCCAGCAGCCACTATATTAGCGGGGGAGAGGCAGATACGCAGTATTTT	CASSHYISGGEADTQYF
TRBV3-1/TRBV3-2	12	TRBJ2-2	large	.	TGTGCCAGCAGGGTAGGGCCCGGGGAGCTGTTTTTT	CASRVGPGELFF
TRBV28	15	TRBJ2-1	.	TRBD1	TGTGCCAGCGGAAACATGGGACAGGTATACAATGAGCAGTTCTTC	CASGNMGQVYNEQFF
TRBV10-3	14	TRBJ2-7	.	.	TGTGCCATCAGTGAGTCGGGGTCGACCTACGAGCAGTACTTC	CAISESGSTYEQYF
TRBV5-1	16	TRBJ1-1	.	.	TGCGCCAGCAGCTTGAGATCGAGGATAGAGAACACTGAAGCTTTCTTT	CASSLRSRIENTEAFF
TRBV6-5	15	TRBJ1-5	.	.	TGTGCCAGCAGCGCCCGGGGGGGGGCGTATCAGCCCCAGCATTTT	CASSARGGAYQPQHF
TRBV5-1	14	TRBJ2-7	once	.	TGCGCCAGCAGCAAAGGGACGGACTCCTACGAGCAGTACTTC	CASSKGTDSYEQYF
TRBV2	17	TRBJ2-2	.	TRBD2	TGTGCCAGCCGGGGACTAGCGGGCACCGCGAACACCGGGGAGCTGTTTTTT	CASRGLAGTANTGELFF
TRBV11-2	15	TRBJ2-7	.	.	TGTGCCAGCAGCAACTACAGGGTTTCTGCGGTCGAGCAGTACTTC	CASSNYRVSAVEQYF
TRBV2	16	TRBJ1-1	.	.	TGTGCCAGCAGTGAAAGCAGAGGACACCCGAACACTGAAGCTTTCTTT	CASSESRGHPNTEAFF
TRBV4-1	17	TRBJ2-1	.	.	TGCGCCAGCAGCCGGGGCGGGGTAGCGGCCCTCGGCAATGAGCAGTTCTTC	CASSRGGVAALGNEQFF
TRBV6-6	14	TRBJ2-3	.	.	TGTGCCAGCAGACACAGTTCACAGCCAGATACGCAGTATTTT	CASRHSSQPDTQYF
TRBV4-3	16	TRBJ2-1	.	TRBD2	TGCGCCAGCAGCCAAGTCGGCGGGAGGGAGAGGAATGAGCAGTTCTTC	CASSQVGGRERNEQFF
TRBV7-2	15	TRBJ2-2	.	.	TGTGCCAGCAGCCCGACCCGGGCCTCGACCGGGGAGCTGTTTTTT	CASSPTRASTGELFF
TRBV5-1	14	TRBJ1-1	few	.	TGCGCCAGCAGCTTGACAGGGATGAACACTGAAGCTTTCTTT	CASSLTGMNTEAFF
TRBV11-2	14	TRBJ1-5	.	TRBD1	TGTGCCAGCACCCGGGGACAGCAGGATCAGCCCCAGCATTTT	CASTRGQQDQPQHF
TRBV7-6	14	TRBJ1-1	.	.	TGTGCCAGCAGCCCAAATCAGGGTCTCACTGAAGCTTTCTTT	CASSPNQGLTEAFF
TRBV7-9	16	TRBJ2-3	.	.	TGTGCCAGCAGCCAACCTTACGCCTCTAGCACAGATACGCAGTATTTT	CASSQPYASSTDTQYF
TRBV2	15	TRBJ1-6	few	.	TGTGCCAGCAGTCCCCACCAGAGAAATAATTCACCCCTCCACTTT	CASSPHQRNNSPLHF
TRBV28	15	TRBJ2-7	.	TRBD2	TGTGCCAGCAGTTATACTAGCGGCGCTGGTTACGAGCAGTACTTC	CASSYTSGAGYEQYF
TRBV19	15	TRBJ2-3	.	TRBD2	TGTGCCAGTAGTCCCCTAGCGGGAGACACAGATACGCAGTATTTT	CASSPLAGDTDTQYF
TRBV2	14	TRBJ2-3	.	.	TGTGCCAGCAACCAGGGGGGAGCGGCAGATACGCAGTATTTT	CASNQGGAADTQYF
TRBV6-2/TRBV6-3	12	TRBJ2-7	.	.	TGTGCCAGCAGTCCCGACAGGTACGAGCAGTACTTC	CASSPDRYEQYF
TRBV4-1	15	TRBJ2-3	.	.	TGCGCCAGCAGCCAAGTGCCTGGGGCCGGAGATACGCAGTATTTT	CASSQVPGAGDTQYF
TRBV4-3	16	TRBJ1-2	few	TRBD1	TGCGCCAGCAGCCAAGATAGGGGACAGGGGGTTTTTGGCTACACCTTC	CASSQDRGQGVFGYTF
TRBV6-6	12	TRBJ2-7	once	.	TGTGCCAGCAGTTCCGAGGGGGTTAACGGGTACTTC	CASSSEGVNGYF
TRBV14	11	TRBJ1-5	medium-sized	.	TGTGCCAGCAGCCAAAAGCAGCCCCAGCATTTT	CASSQKQPQHF
TRBV4-1	16	TRBJ2-2	few	.	TGCGCCAGCAGACACCTTTACAGGAGCAACACCGGGGAGCTGTTTTTT	CASRHLYRSNTGELFF
TRBV14	16	TRBJ2-5	.	TRBD2	TGTGCCAGCAGCTCCCGGTGGCTCCCGGGAGGGGAGACCCAGTACTTC	CASSSRWLPGGETQYF
TRBV7-9	14	TRBJ1-2	few	.	TGTGCCAGCAGCCCTACAGGGCTTACGTACGGCTACACCTTC	CASSPTGLTYGYTF
TRBV2	14	TRBJ1-5	.	.	TGTGCCAGCTCTCAGGGTTTCAGCAATCAGCCCCAGCATTTT	CASSQGFSNQPQHF
TRBV11-2	13	TRBJ1-2	few	.	TGTGCCAGCAGTAGGACTTTTAACTATGGCTACACCTTC	CASSRTFNYGYTF
TRBV11-2	14	TRBJ2-3	.	.	TGTGCCAGCAGCCGGGCTGTGCTAGGGGATACGCAGTATTTT	CASSRAVLGDTQYF
TRBV10-3	16	TRBJ1-6	few	.	TGTGCCATCAGTGAGCAGTTTCGGGGTGATAATTCACCCCTCCACTTT	CAISEQFRGDNSPLHF
TRBV19	14	TRBJ2-1	.	.	TGTGCCAGTACTTGGCAGGGGAACAGCAATGAGCAGTTCTTC	CASTWQGNSNEQFF
TRBV5-4	13	TRBJ1-2	.	.	TGTGCCAGCGGCCAGGAGGAGGTCTATGGCTACACCTTC	CASGQEEVYGYTF
TRBV5-1	14	TRBJ2-7	.	TRBD2	TGCGCCAGCAGCTTGGACACTAGCGGCTACGAGCAGTACTTC	CASSLDTSGYEQYF
TRBV12-3/TRBV12-4	13	TRBJ1-6	.	.	TGTGCCAGCAGTCAGTTGTATAATTCACCCCTCCACTTT	CASSQLYNSPLHF
TRBV2	14	TRBJ2-7	.	.	TGTGCCAGCAGTCTGGCGGAGACGGGTCGAGAGCAGTACTTC	CASSLAETGREQYF
TRBV25-1	13	TRBJ2-7	.	.	TGTGCCAGCAGTGAAGATGGGGGCTACGAGCAGTACTTC	CASSEDGGYEQYF
TRBV6-5	13	TRBJ2-7	.	.	TGTGCCAGCAGCCGCCGGGGGGCCCACGAGCAGTACTTC	CASSRRGAHEQYF
TRBV5-4	13	TRBJ2-7	few	.	TGTGCCAGCAGCCCGGGGGTCTCCTACGAGCAGTACTTC	CASSPGVSYEQYF
TRBV7-2	17	TRBJ1-2	.	.	TGTGCCAGCAGCGCTACTCATCGGGACAAAACTAACTATGGCTACACCTTC	CASSATHRDKTNYGYTF
TRBV19	14	TRBJ1-1	.	.	TGTGCCAGTAGTGCTGGGACTCTGAACACTGAAGCTTTCTTT	CASSAGTLNTEAFF
TRBV2	16	TRBJ2-3	.	.	TGTGCCAGCAGTCCACGGGGGGCCAGGGGCACAGATACGCAGTATTTT	CASSPRGARGTDTQYF
TRBV21-1	19	TRBJ1-1	.	.	TGTGCCAGCAGCAAAGTGATTAGGGACAGGGGGCCTGGGGACACTGAAGCTTTCTTT	CASSKVIRDRGPGDTEAFF
TRBV19	14	TRBJ2-3	few	TRBD2	TGTGCCAGTAGCCCACTAGCGGGCACAGATACGCAGTATTTT	CASSPLAGTDTQYF
TRBV7-2	14	TRBJ2-1	.	.	TGTGCCAGCAGTCAGGGGAGCTCCTACAATGAGCAGTTCTTC	CASSQGSSYNEQFF